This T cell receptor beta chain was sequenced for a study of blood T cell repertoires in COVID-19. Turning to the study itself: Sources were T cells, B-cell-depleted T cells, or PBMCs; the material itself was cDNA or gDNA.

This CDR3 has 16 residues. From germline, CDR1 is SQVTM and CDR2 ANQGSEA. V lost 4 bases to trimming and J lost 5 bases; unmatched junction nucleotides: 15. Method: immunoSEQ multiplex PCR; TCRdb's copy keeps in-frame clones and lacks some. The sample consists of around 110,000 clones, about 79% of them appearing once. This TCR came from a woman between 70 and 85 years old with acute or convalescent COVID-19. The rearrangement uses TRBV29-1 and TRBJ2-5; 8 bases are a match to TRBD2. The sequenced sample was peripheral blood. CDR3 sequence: CSVATPSGGRGETQYF. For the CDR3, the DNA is TGCAGCGTTGCAACCCCCAGCGGGGGCCGGGGGGAGACCCAGTACTTC.